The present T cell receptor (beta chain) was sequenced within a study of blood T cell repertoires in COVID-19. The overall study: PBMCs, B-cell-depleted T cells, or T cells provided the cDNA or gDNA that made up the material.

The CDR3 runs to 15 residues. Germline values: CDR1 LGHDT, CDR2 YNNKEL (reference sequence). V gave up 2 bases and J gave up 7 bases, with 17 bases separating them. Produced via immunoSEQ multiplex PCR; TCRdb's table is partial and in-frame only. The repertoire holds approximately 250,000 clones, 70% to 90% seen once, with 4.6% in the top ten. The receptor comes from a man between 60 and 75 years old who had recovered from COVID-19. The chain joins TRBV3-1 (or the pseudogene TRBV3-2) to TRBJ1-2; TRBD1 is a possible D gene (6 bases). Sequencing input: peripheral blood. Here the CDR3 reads CASSQFPGTGPGYTF. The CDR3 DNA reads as TGTGCCAGCAGCCAATTCCCCGGAACAGGGCCTGGCTACACCTTC.